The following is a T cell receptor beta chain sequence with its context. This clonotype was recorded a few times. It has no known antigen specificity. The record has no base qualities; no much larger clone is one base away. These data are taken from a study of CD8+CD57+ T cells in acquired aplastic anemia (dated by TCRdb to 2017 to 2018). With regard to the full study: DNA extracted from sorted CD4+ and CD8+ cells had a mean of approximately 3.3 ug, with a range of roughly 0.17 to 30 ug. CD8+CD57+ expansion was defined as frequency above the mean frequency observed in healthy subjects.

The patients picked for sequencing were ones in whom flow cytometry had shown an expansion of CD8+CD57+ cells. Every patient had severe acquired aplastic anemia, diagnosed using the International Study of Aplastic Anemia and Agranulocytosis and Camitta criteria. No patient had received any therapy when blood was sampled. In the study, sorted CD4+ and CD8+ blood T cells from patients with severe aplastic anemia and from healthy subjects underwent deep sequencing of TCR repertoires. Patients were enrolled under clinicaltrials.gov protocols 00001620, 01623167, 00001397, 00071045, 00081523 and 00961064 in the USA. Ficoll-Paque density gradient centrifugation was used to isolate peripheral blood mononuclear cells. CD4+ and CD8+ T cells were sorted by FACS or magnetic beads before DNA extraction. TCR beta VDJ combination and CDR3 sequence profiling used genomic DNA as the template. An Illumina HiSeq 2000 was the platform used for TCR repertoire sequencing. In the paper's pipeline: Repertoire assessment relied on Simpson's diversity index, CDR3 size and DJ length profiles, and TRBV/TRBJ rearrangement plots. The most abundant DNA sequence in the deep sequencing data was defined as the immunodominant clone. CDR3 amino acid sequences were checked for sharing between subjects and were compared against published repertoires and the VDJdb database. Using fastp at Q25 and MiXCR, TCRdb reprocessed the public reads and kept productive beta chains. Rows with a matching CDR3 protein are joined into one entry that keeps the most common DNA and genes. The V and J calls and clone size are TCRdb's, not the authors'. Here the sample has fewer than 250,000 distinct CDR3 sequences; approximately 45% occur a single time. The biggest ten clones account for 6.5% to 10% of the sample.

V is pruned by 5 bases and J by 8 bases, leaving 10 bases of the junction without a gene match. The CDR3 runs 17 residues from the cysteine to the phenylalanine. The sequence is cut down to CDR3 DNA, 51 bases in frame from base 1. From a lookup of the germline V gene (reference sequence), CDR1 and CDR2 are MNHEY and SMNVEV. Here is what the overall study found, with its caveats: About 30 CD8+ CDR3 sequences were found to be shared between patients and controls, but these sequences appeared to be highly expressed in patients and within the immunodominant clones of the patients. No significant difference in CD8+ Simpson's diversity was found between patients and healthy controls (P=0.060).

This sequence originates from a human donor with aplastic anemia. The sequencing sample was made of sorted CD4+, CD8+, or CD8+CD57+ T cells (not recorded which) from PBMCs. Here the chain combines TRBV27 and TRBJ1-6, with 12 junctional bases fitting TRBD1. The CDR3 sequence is CASSPPGQGARYSPLHF. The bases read TGTGCCAGCAGTCCTCCGGGACAGGGGGCGCGCTATTCACCCCTCCACTTT.